This T cell receptor (beta chain) is from a study of regulatory T cells in long-lasting Graves disease. Broader study findings: Peripheral blood alone, not thyroid tissue, underwent study.

Investigators prepared the TCR beta libraries by applying iRepertoire HTBI primers and Arm-PCR of CDR3 regions. TCRdb passed the multiplex PCR reads through MiXCR, listing each CDR3 protein once. This sample has about 530,000 distinct CDR3 sequences, with roughly a sixth found just once. This CDR3 contains 15 residues. V gave up 3 bases and J gave up 2 bases, with 8 bases separating them. Time point noted: newly diagnosed GD, antithyroid drugs for less than 3 months. From PBMCs, RNA was extracted and then used to make the TCR library. An endocrinology department in Xi'an, China, supplied the patients. This clonotype was observed at least ten times. Its target is not known. The sample was also reused in another study, on T cells in Graves' hyperthyroidism and ophthalmopathy.

The V call is TRBV12-3 or TRBV12-4, the J call TRBJ2-6; perhaps D is TRBD1 or TRBD2 (5 bases each). The sequenced sample was peripheral blood mononuclear cells (PBMCs), obtained at new diagnosis, from a patient treated with antithyroid drugs. The clonotype was recovered from a woman aged 40-65 years with Graves disease. The CDR3 region is CASSLLGAGANVLTF. The DNA of the CDR3 is TGTGCCAGCAGTTTGTTGGGGGCTGGGGCCAACGTCCTGACTTTC.